Below, one T cell receptor beta chain is given with its context. Its specificity is unknown. This may stem from a read error, because a much larger clone lies one nucleotide away. Unique molecular identifiers were affixed to single, distinct cDNA molecules. Each CDR3 protein gets one entry after TCRdb re-called the 5' RACE reads with MiXCR. The sample lists around 57,000 distinct CDR3 sequences, roughly an eighth occurring once. The source of the sample is a study of early T cells in non-severe SARS-CoV-2 infection. Study-wide background: Sequencing targeted bulk RNA from unsorted whole blood, leaving chains unpaired.

The CDR3 is made up of 15 amino acids. Findings of the study overall: Clonotype matching in VDJdb favored anti-spike CD8 responses and did not capture private and CD4 specificities.

This clonotype was sampled from an adult who was a healthcare worker with PCR-confirmed SARS-CoV-2 infection or an uninfected control (not recorded which). The rearrangement uses TRBV12-3 or TRBV12-4 and TRBJ1-2; possibly TRBD1 for D (6 bases). Source material: whole blood. The CDR3 here is CAGSLGTTGRDGYTF. CDR3 DNA: TGTGCCGGCAGTTTAGGTACCACAGGGAGGGATGGCTACACCTTC.